This TCR beta chain is from a study of beta chain features in type 1 diabetes. Points from the study as a whole: Shortening that was moderate but significant affected the TCRB CDR3s of Type 1 diabetes patients in all four CD4+ subsets.

The investigators reverse transcribed all of the isolated RNA, so they sequenced expressed TCRB transcripts. Sequencing was performed with immunoSEQ multiplex PCR; in TCRdb, only in-frame clones are kept and a portion is missing. The sample includes 300,000 or so clones, roughly 8.8% of them seen just once. This clone was observed a few times. Its antigen is currently unknown. Germline assignment: CDR1 SNHLY and CDR2 FYNNEI. After removal of 6 bases from V and 8 bases from J, the junction contained 5 bases not matched to a gene. The CDR3 covers 12 residues. The sample taken for sequencing was central memory CD4+ T cells from blood. This chain links TRBV2 with TRBJ1-2; 8 positions agree with TRBD1. The clonotype comes from a man between 25 and 39 years old with type 1 diabetes. The CDR3 spells CASRDDRGGYTF. CDR3 coding DNA: TGTGCCAGCAGAGATGACAGGGGAGGCTACACCTTC. Drawing the rest from reference TRBV2 and TRBJ1-2, the complete variable domain is EPEVTQTPSHQVTQMGQEVILRCVPISNHLYFYWYRQILGQKVEFLVSFYNNEISEKSEIFDDQFSVERPDGSNFTLKIRSTKLEDSAMYFCASRDDRGGYTFGSGTRLTVV.